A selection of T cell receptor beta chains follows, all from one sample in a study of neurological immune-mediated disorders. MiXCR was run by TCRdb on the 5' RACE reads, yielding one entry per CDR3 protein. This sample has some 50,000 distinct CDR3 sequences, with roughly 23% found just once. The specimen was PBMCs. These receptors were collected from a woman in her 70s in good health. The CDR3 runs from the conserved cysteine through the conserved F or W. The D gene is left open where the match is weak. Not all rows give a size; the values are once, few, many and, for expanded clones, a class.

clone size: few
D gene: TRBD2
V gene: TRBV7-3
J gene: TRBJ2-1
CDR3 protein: CASSSTSGTYNEQFF
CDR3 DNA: TGTGCCAGCAGCTCGACTAGCGGGACCTACAATGAGCAGTTCTTC

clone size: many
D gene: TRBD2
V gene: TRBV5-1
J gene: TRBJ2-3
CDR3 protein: CASSLALAGSTDTQYF
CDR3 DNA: TGCGCCAGCAGCTTGGCCCTAGCGGGGTCCACAGATACGCAGTATTTT

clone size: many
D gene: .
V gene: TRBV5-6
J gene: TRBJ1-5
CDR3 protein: CASSGGGGQPQHF
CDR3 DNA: TGTGCCAGCAGCGGGGGAGGGGGTCAGCCCCAGCATTTT

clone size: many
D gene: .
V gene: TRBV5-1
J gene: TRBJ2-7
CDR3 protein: CASSPGPLSSYEQYF
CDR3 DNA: TGCGCCAGCAGCCCAGGGCCTCTTAGCTCCTACGAGCAGTACTTC

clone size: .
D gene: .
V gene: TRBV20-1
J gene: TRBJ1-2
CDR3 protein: CSAGKGVNYGYTF
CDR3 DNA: TGCAGTGCCGGGAAGGGGGTTAACTATGGCTACACCTTC

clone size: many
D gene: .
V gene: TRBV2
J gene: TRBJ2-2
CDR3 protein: CASRLNTGELFF
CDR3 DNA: TGTGCCAGCAGACTGAACACCGGGGAGCTGTTTTTT

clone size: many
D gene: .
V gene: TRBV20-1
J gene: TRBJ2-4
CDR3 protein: CSANSVGGWNSTSPKNIQYF
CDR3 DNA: TGCAGTGCAAACTCTGTCGGGGGCTGGAATAGTACCTCTCCCAAAAACATTCAGTACTTC

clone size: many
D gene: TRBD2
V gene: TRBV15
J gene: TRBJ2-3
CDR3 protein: CATSPRTSGSSFTDTQYF
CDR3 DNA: TGTGCCACCAGCCCCCGGACTAGCGGGAGCTCGTTTACAGATACGCAGTATTTT

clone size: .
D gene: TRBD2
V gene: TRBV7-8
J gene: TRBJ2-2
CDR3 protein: CASSLLTSGTGELFF
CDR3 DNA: TGTGCCAGCAGCTTACTGACTAGCGGCACCGGGGAGCTGTTTTTT

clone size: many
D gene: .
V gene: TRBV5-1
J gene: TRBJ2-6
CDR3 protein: CASRNQVSGANVLTF
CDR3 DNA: TGCGCCAGCAGAAACCAGGTCTCTGGGGCCAACGTCCTGACTTTC

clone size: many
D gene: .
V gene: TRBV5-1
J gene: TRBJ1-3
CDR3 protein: CASRLDRAENTIYF
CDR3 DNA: TGCGCCAGCAGACTGGACCGGGCTGAAAACACCATATATTTT

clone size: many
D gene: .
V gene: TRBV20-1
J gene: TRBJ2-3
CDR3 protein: CSASLEGSGDTQYF
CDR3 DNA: TGCAGTGCTTCCCTGGAGGGCTCCGGGGATACGCAGTATTTT

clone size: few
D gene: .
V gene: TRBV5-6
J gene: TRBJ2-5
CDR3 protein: CASSLSRIGETQYF
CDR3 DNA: TGTGCCAGCAGCTTGTCGCGGATAGGAGAGACCCAGTACTTC

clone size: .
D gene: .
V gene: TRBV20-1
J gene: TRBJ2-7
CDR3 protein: CSARATGQTRDEQYF
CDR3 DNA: TGCAGTGCTAGAGCTACCGGCCAGACAAGAGACGAGCAGTACTTC

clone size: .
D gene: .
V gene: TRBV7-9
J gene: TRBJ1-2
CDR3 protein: CASSSPNYGYTF
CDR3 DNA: TGTGCCAGCAGCTCTCCTAACTATGGCTACACCTTC

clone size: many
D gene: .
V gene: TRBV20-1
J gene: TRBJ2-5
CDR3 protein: CSASGNQETQYF
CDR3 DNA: TGCAGTGCTAGTGGAAACCAAGAGACCCAGTACTTC

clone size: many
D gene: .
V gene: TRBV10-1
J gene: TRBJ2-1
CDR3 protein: CASRETSRSEQFF
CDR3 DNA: TGCGCCAGCAGGGAGACTAGTAGGTCTGAGCAGTTCTTC

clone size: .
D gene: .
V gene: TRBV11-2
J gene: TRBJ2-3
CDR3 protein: CASSVSHPTDTQYF
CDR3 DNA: TGTGCCAGCAGCGTTAGCCATCCCACAGATACGCAGTATTTT

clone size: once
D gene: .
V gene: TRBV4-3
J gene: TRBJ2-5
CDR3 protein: CASSQDLFAGMRETQYF
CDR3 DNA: TGCGCCAGCAGCCAAGATCTATTTGCAGGGATGAGGGAGACCCAGTACTTC

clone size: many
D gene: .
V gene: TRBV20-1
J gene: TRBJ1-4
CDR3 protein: CSARKPFAYNEKLFF
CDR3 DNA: TGCAGTGCTAGAAAACCCTTTGCGTACAATGAAAAACTGTTTTTT

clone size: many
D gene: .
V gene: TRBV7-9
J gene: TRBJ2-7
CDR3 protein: CASSPGYEQYF
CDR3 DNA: TGTGCCAGCAGCCCCGGATACGAGCAGTACTTC

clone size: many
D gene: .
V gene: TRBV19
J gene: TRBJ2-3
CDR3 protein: CASSIRGEDSTDTQYF
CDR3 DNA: TGTGCCAGTAGTATTCGCGGGGAAGATAGCACAGATACGCAGTATTTT

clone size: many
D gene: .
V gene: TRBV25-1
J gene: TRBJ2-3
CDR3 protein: CASSDRTSTDTQYF
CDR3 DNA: TGTGCCAGCAGTGACCGGACTAGCACAGATACGCAGTATTTT

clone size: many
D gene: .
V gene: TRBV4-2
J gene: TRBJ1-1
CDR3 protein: CASSQDIKRRAAFF
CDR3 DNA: TGTGCCAGCAGCCAAGATATAAAGAGGAGGGCAGCTTTCTTT

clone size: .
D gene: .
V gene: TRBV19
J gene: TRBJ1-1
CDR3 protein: CASQDRNTEAFF
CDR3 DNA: TGTGCCAGTCAGGATAGGAACACTGAAGCTTTCTTT

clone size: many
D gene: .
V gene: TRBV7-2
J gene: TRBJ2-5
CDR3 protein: CASSSGQNVQETQYF
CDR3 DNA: TGTGCCAGCAGCTCCGGACAGAATGTTCAAGAGACCCAGTACTTC

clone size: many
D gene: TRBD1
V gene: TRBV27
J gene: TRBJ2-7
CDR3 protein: CASSLYGGQVSYEQYF
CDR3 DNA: TGTGCCAGCAGTTTATATGGGGGACAGGTGTCCTACGAGCAGTACTTC

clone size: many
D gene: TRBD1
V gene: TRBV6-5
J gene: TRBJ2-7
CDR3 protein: CASSRQGGLEQYF
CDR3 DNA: TGTGCCAGCAGCCGACAGGGGGGGCTTGAGCAGTACTTC

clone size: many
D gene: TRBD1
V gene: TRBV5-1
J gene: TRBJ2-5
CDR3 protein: CASSLVGTDQETQYF
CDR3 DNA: TGCGCCAGCAGCTTGGTAGGGACAGACCAAGAGACCCAGTACTTC

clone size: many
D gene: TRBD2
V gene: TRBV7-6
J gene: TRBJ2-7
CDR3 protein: CASSLSGRGSYEQYF
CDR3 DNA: TGTGCCAGCAGCCTTAGCGGGAGGGGATCCTACGAGCAGTACTTC

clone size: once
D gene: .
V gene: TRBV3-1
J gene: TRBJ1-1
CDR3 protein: CASSQGGGSSEAFF
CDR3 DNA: TGTGCCAGTAGCCAAGGAGGTGGTAGCTCTGAAGCTTTCTTT

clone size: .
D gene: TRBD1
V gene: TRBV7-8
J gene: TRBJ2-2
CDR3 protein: CASSRNNLRTGNTGELFF
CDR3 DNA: TGTGCCAGCAGCCGTAATAACCTCCGGACAGGGAACACCGGGGAGCTGTTTTTT

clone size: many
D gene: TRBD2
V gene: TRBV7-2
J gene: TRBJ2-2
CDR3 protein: CASSPASGRTGELFF
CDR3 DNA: TGTGCCAGCAGCCCCGCTAGCGGGAGAACCGGGGAGCTGTTTTTT

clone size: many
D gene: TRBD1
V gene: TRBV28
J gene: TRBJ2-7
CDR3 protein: CASSYSLPAGGYEQYF
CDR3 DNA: TGTGCCAGCAGCTACAGCCTACCGGCAGGGGGCTACGAGCAGTACTTC

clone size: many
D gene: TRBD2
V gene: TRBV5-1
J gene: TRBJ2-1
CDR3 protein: CASSLGLAGNYNEQFF
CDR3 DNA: TGCGCCAGCAGCTTGGGGCTAGCGGGAAACTACAATGAGCAGTTCTTC

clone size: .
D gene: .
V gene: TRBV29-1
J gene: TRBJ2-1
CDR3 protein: CSGVRLDPIYNEQFF
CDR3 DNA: TGCAGCGGCGTAAGGTTGGATCCCATCTACAATGAGCAGTTCTTC

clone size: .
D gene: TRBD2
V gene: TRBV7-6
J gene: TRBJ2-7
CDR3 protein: CASSSSPSGGSEQYF
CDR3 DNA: TGTGCCAGCAGCTCGAGCCCTAGCGGGGGAAGCGAGCAGTACTTC

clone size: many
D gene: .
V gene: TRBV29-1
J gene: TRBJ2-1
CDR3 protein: CSVDVEYNEQFF
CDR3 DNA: TGCAGCGTTGACGTCGAGTACAATGAGCAGTTCTTC

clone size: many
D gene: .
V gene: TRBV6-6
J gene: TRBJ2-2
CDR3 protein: CASSYGLANTGELFF
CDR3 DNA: TGTGCCAGCAGTTACGGACTGGCGAACACCGGGGAGCTGTTTTTT

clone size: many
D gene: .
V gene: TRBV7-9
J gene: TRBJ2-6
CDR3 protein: CASSHTISGANVLTF
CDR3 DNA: TGTGCCAGCAGCCACACCATCTCTGGGGCCAACGTCCTGACTTTC

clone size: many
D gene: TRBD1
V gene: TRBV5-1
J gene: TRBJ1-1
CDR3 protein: CASSFLTGGEAFF
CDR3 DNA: TGCGCCAGCAGCTTTTTAACAGGGGGAGAAGCTTTCTTT

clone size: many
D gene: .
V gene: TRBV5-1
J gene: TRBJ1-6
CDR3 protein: CASSLDSYNSPLHF
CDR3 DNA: TGCGCCAGCAGCCTAGACAGCTATAATTCACCCCTCCACTTT

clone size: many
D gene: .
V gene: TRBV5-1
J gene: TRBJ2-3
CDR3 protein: CASSFTPGGQAEDTQYF
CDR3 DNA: TGCGCCAGCAGCTTCACCCCGGGGGGACAGGCGGAAGATACGCAGTATTTT

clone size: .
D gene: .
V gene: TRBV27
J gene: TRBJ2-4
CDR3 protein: CASSQQGGINIQYF
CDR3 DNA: TGTGCCAGCAGTCAACAGGGAGGGATAAACATTCAGTACTTC

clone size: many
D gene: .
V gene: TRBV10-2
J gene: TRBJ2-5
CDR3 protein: CASSATEYQETQYF
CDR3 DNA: TGCGCCAGCAGCGCAACAGAGTACCAAGAGACCCAGTACTTC

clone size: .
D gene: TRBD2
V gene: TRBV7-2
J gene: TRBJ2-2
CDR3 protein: CASSPRLAGTGELFF
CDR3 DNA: TGTGCCAGCAGCCCCAGACTAGCGGGCACCGGGGAGCTGTTTTTT

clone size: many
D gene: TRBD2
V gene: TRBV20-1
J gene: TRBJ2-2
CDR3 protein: CSARRLAEDTGELFF
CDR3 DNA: TGCAGTGCTAGGCGACTAGCGGAGGACACCGGGGAGCTGTTTTTT

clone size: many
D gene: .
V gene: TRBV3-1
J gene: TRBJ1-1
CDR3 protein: CASSQLGETEAFF
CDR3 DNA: TGTGCCAGCAGCCAGCTAGGGGAGACTGAAGCTTTCTTT

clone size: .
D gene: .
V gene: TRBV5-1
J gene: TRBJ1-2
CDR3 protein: CASSLGPISDPYGYTF
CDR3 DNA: TGCGCCAGCAGCTTGGGTCCAATCTCGGACCCATATGGCTACACCTTC

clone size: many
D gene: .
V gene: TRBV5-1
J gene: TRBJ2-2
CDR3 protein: CASSLVGNTGELFF
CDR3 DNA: TGCGCCAGCAGCTTGGTGGGGAACACCGGGGAGCTGTTTTTT

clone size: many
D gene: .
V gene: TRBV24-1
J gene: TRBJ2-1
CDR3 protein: CATSDSLDAEQFF
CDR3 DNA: TGTGCCACCAGTGATTCGCTAGATGCTGAGCAGTTCTTC

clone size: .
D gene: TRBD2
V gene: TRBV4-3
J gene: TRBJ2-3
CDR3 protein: CASSQRTSGGEDTQYF
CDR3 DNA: TGCGCCAGCAGCCAACGAACTAGCGGGGGGGAAGATACGCAGTATTTT

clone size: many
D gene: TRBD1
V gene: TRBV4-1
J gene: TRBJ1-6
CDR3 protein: CASSPGTGDSPLHF
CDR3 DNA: TGCGCCAGCAGCCCCGGGACAGGGGATTCACCCCTCCACTTT

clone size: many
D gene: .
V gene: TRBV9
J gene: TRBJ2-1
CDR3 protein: CASNGGGPSYNEQFF
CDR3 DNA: TGTGCCAGCAATGGAGGTGGGCCCTCCTACAATGAGCAGTTCTTC